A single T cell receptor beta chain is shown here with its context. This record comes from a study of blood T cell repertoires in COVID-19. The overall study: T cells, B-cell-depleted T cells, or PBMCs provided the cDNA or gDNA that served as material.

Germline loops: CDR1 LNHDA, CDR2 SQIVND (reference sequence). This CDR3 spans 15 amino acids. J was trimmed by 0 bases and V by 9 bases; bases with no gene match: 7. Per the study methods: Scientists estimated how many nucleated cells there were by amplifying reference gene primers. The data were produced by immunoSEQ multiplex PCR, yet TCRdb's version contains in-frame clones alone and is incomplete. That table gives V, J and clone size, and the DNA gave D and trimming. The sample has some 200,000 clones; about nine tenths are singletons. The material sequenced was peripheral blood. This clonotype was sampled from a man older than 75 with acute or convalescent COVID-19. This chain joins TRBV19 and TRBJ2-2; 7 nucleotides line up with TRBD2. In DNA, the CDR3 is TGTGCCAGCACTCGGGACTACACGAACACCGGGGAGCTGTTTTTT. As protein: CASTRDYTNTGELFF.